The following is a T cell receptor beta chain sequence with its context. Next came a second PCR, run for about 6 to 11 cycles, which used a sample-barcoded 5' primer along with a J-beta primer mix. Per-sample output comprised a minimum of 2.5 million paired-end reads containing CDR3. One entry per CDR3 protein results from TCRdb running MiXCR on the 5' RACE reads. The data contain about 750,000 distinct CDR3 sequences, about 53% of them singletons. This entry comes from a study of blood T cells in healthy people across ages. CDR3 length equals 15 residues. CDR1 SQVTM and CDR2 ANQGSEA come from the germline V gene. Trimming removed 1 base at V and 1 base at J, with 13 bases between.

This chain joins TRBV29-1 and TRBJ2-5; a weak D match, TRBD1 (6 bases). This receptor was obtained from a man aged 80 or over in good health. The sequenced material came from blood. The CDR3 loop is CSVEGWQGPQETQYF. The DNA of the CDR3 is TGCAGCGTTGAAGGTTGGCAGGGGCCCCAAGAGACCCAGTACTTC.